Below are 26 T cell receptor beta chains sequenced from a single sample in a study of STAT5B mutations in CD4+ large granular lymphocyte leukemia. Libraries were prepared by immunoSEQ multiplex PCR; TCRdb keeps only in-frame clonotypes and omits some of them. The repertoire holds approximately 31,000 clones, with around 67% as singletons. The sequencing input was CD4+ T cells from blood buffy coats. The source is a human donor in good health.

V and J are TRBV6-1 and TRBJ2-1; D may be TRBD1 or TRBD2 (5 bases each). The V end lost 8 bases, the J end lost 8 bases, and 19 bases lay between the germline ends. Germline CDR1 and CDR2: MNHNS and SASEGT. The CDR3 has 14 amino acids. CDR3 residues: CASVRDPRRDEQFF. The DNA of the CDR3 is TGTGCCAGCGTTCGGGACCCCCGACGGGATGAGCAGTTCTTC.

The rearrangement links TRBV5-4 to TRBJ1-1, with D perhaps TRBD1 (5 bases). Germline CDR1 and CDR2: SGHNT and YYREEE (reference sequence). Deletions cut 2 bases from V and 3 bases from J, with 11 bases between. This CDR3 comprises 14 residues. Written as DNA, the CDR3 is TGTGCCAGCAGCTTAATGGGGCGTGACACTGAAGCTTTCTTT. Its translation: CASSLMGRDTEAFF.

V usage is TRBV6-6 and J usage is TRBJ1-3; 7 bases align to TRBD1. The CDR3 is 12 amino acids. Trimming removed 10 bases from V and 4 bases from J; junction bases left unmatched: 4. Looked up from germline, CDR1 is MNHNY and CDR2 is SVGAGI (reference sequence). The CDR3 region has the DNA TGTGCCACTTGGACAGGAGGAAACACCATATATTTT. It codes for CATWTGGNTIYF.

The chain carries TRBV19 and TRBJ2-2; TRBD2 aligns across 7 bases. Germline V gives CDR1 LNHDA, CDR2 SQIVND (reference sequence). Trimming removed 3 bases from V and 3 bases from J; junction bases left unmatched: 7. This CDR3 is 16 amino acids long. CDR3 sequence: CASSMDGGGDTGELFF. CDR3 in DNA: TGTGCCAGTAGTATGGACGGCGGGGGAGACACCGGGGAGCTGTTTTTT.

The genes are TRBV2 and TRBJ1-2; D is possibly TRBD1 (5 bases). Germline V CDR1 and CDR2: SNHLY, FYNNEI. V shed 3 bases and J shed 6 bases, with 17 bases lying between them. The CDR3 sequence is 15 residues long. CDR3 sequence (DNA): TGTGCCAGCAGTGAGAGGGGTGGGAGATTCGATGGCTACACCTTC. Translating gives CASSERGGRFDGYTF.

Here the CDR3 reads CASRPTSGSTDTQYF. In DNA form, the CDR3 reads TGCGCCAGCAGGCCCACTAGCGGGAGCACAGATACGCAGTATTTT. The chain recombines TRBV5-1 with TRBJ2-3; 9 bases align to TRBD2. J was trimmed by 0 bases and V by 5 bases; bases with no gene match: 4. The germline V gene encodes CDR1 SGHRS and CDR2 YFSETQ. CDR3 length equals 15 residues.

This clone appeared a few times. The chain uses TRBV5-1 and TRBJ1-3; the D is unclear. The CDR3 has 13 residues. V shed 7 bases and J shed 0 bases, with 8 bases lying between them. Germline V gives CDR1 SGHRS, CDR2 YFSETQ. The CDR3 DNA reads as TGCGCCAGCGGTTACAACTCTGGAAACACCATATATTTT. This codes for CASGYNSGNTIYF.

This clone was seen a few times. CDR3 region: CASSYSEETQYF. In DNA form, the CDR3 reads TGTGCCAGCAGTTACAGTGAAGAGACCCAGTACTTC. This chain links TRBV6-6 with TRBJ2-5, with D unresolved. The V end was cut by 2 bases, the J end by 3 bases, with 4 bases between. CDR1 is MNHNY and CDR2 is SVGAGI in the germline V gene (reference sequence). The CDR3 is 12 residues long.

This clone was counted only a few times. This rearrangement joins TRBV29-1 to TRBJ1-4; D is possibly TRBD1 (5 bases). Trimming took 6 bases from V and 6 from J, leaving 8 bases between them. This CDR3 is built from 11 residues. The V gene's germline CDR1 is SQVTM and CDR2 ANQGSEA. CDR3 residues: CSVGTDEKLFF. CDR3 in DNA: TGCAGCGTGGGGACCGATGAAAAACTGTTTTTT.

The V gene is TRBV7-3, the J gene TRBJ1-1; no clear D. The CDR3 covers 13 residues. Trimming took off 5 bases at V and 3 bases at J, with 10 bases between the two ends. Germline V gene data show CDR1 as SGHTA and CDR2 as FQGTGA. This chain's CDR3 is CASSRGPYTEAFF. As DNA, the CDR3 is TGTGCCAGCAGCCGTGGGCCTTACACTGAAGCTTTCTTT.

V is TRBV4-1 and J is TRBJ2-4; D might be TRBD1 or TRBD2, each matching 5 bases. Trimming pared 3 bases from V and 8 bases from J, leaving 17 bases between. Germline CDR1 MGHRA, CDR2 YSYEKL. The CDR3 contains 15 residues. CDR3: CASSQGVIGGYIQYF. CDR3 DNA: TGCGCCAGCAGCCAGGGGGTGATTGGAGGATACATTCAGTACTTC.

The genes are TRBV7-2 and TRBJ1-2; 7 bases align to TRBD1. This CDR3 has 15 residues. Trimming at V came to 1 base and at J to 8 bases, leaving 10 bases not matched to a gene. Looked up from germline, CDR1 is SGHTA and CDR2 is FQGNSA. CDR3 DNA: TGTGCCAGCAGCTTAGTGTCCGGGACAGACGCGGGCTACACCTTC. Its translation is CASSLVSGTDAGYTF. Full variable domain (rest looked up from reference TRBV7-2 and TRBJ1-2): GAGVSQSPSNKVTEKGKDVELRCDPISGHTALYWYRQSLGQGLEFLIYFQGNSAPDKSGLPSDRFSAERTGGSVSTLTIQRTQQEDSAVYLCASSLVSGTDAGYTFGSGTRLTVV.

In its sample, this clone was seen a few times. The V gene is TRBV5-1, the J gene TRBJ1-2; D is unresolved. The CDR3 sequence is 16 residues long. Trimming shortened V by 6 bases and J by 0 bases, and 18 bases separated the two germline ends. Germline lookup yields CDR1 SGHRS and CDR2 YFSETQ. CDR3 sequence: CASTLLTSTSNYGYTF. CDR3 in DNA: TGCGCCAGCACCCTCTTGACATCGACCTCTAACTATGGCTACACCTTC.

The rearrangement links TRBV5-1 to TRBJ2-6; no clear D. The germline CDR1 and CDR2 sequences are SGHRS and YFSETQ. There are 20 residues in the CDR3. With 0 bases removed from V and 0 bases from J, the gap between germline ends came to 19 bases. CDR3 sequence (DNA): TGCGCCAGCAGCTTGGCCCACAGCTCCTCCCTTTACTCTGGGGCCAACGTCCTGACTTTC. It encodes CASSLAHSSSLYSGANVLTF. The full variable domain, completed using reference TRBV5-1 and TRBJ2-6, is KAGVTQTPRYLIKTRGQQVTLSCSPISGHRSVSWYQQTPGQGLQFLFEYFSETQRNKGNFPGRFSGRQFSNSRSEMNVSTLELGDSALYLCASSLAHSSSLYSGANVLTFGAGSRLTVL.

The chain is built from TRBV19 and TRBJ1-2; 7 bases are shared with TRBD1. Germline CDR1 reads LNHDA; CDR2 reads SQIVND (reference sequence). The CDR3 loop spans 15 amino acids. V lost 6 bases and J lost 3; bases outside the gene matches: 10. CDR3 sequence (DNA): TGTGCCAGTAGCCCTAAAACAGGGGTTTACTATGGCTACACCTTC. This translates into CASSPKTGVYYGYTF.

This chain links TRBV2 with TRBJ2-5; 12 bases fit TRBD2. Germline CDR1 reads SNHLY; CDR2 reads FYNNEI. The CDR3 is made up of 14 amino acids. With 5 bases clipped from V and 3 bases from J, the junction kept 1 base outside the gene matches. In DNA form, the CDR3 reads TGTGCCAGCAGTCGACTAGCGGGGGAAGAGACCCAGTACTTC. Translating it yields CASSRLAGEETQYF.

The chain's CDR3 is CASSQDTTGRGGVYTEAFF. DNA of the CDR3: TGCGCCAGCAGCCAAGATACGACCGGCCGCGGGGGGGTCTACACTGAAGCTTTCTTT. This sequence joins TRBV4-1 and TRBJ1-1, with TRBD1 as a possible D gene (5 bases). This CDR3 has 19 residues. Trimming pared 0 bases from V and 3 bases from J, leaving 23 bases between. The germline V gene encodes CDR1 MGHRA and CDR2 YSYEKL.

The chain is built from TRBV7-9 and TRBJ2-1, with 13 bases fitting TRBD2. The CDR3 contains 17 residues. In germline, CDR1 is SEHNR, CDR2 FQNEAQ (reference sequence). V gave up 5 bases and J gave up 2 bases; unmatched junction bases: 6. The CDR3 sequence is CASSLSGTSGAYNEQFF. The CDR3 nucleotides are TGTGCCAGCAGCCTATCCGGGACTAGCGGGGCCTACAATGAGCAGTTCTTC.

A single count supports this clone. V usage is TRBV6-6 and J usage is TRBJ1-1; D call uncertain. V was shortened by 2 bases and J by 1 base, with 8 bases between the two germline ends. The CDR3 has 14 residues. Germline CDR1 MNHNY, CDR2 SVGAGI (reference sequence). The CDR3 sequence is CASSYGGENTEAFF. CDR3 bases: TGTGCCAGCAGTTACGGTGGCGAGAACACTGAAGCTTTCTTT.

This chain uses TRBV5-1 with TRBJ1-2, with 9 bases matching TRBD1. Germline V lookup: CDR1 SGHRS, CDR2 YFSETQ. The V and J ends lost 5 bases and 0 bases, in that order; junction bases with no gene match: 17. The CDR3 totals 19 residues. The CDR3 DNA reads TGCGCCAGCAGGGATAATACAGGGGGCGCTTATTTGGCTAACTATGGCTACACCTTC. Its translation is CASRDNTGGAYLANYGYTF. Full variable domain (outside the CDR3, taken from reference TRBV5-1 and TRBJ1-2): KAGVTQTPRYLIKTRGQQVTLSCSPISGHRSVSWYQQTPGQGLQFLFEYFSETQRNKGNFPGRFSGRQFSNSRSEMNVSTLELGDSALYLCASRDNTGGAYLANYGYTFGSGTRLTVV.

The CDR3 sequence: CASSQDSGEGNQPQHF. The CDR3 nucleotides are TGCGCCAGCAGCCAAGATTCCGGAGAAGGCAATCAGCCCCAGCATTTT. The chain joins TRBV4-1 to TRBJ1-5, with D unclear. Germline assignment: CDR1 MGHRA and CDR2 YSYEKL. The V gene lost 0 bases and the J gene lost 2 bases, with 11 bases spanning the gap. The CDR3 runs to 16 residues.

Here the CDR3 reads CASSSNLAGGTDTQYF. In DNA form, the CDR3 reads TGTGCCAGCAGCTCCAATCTAGCGGGGGGGACAGATACGCAGTATTTT. The chain recombines TRBV7-2 with TRBJ2-3; TRBD2 matches 12 bases. With V trimmed by 4 bases and J by 3 bases, 5 bases remained unmatched. The germline V gene encodes CDR1 SGHTA and CDR2 FQGNSA. The CDR3 is 16 amino acids. The full variable domain, rest sourced from reference TRBV7-2 and TRBJ2-3, is GAGVSQSPSNKVTEKGKDVELRCDPISGHTALYWYRQSLGQGLEFLIYFQGNSAPDKSGLPSDRFSAERTGGSVSTLTIQRTQQEDSAVYLCASSSNLAGGTDTQYFGPGTRLTVL.

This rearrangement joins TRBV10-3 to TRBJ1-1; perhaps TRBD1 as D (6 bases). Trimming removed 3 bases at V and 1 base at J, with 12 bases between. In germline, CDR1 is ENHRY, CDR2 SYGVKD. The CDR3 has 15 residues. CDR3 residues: CAISDLTGANTEAFF. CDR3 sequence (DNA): TGTGCCATCAGTGATCTGACAGGAGCGAACACTGAAGCTTTCTTT.

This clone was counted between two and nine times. The CDR3, as DNA: TGTGCCAGTACTATACAGGCGTACACCGGGGAGCTGTTTTTT. As protein: CASTIQAYTGELFF. J is TRBJ2-2 and V is TRBV2; D may be TRBD1 (5 bases). Between the trimmed V and J ends, which lost 9 bases and 3 bases, there was a span of 14 bases. CDR1 is SNHLY and CDR2 is FYNNEI in the germline V gene. The CDR3 extends over 14 amino acids. The complete variable domain, with remaining parts taken from reference TRBV2 and TRBJ2-2, reads EPEVTQTPSHQVTQMGQEVILRCVPISNHLYFYWYRQILGQKVEFLVSFYNNEISEKSEIFDDQFSVERPDGSNFTLKIRSTKLEDSAMYFCASTIQAYTGELFFGEGSRLTVL.

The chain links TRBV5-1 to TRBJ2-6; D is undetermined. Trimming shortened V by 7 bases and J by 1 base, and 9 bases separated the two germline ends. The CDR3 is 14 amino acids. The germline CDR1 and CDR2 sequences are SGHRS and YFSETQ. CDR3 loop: CASLEGSGANVLTF. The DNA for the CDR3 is TGCGCCAGCTTAGAAGGATCTGGGGCCAACGTCCTGACTTTC. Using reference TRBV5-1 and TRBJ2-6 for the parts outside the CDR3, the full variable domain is KAGVTQTPRYLIKTRGQQVTLSCSPISGHRSVSWYQQTPGQGLQFLFEYFSETQRNKGNFPGRFSGRQFSNSRSEMNVSTLELGDSALYLCASLEGSGANVLTFGAGSRLTVL.

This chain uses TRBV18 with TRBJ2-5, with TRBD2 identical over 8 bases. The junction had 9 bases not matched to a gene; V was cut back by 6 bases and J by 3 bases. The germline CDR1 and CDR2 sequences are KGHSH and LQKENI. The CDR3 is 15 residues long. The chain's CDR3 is CASSPGGAPEETQYF. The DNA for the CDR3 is TGTGCCAGCTCCCCCGGGGGGGCGCCCGAAGAGACCCAGTACTTC.